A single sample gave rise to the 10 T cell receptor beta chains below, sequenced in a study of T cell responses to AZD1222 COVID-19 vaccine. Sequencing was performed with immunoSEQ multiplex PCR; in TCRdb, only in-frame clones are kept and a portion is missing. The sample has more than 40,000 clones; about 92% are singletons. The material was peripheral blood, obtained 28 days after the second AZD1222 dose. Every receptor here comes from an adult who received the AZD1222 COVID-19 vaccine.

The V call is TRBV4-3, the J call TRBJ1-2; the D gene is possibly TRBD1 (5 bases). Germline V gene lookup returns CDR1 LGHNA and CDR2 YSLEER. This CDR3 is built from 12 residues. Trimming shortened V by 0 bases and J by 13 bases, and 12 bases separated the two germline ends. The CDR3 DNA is TGCGCCAGCAGCCAAGATCGACAGCTGGCCACCTTC. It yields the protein CASSQDRQLATF.

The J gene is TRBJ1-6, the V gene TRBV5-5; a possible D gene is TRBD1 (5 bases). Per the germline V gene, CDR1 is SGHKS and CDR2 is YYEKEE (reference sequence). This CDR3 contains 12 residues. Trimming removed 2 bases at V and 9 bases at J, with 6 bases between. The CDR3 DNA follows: TGTGCCAGCAGCTTTGGGGGTTCACCCCTCCACTTT. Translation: CASSFGGSPLHF.

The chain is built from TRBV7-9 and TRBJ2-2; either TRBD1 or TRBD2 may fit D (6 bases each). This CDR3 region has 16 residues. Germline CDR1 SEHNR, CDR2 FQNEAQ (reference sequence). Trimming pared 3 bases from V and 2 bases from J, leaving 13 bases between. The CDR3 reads CASSFGGGHNTGELFF. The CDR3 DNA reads TGTGCCAGCAGCTTTGGAGGGGGACATAACACCGGGGAGCTGTTTTTT.

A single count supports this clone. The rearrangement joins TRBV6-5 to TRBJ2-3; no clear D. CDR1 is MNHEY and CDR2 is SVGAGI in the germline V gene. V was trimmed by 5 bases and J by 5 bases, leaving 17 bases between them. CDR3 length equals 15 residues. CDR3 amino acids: CASSPLGARVDTQYF. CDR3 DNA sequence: TGTGCCAGCAGTCCACTGGGTGCCCGCGTAGATACGCAGTATTTT.

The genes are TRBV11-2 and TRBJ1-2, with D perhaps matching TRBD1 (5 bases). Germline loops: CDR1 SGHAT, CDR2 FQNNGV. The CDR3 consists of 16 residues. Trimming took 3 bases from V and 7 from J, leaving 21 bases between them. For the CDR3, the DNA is TGTGCCAGCAGCTTTGGGGAAGGGGCGTCCGGTTTTGGCTACACCTTC. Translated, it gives CASSFGEGASGFGYTF.

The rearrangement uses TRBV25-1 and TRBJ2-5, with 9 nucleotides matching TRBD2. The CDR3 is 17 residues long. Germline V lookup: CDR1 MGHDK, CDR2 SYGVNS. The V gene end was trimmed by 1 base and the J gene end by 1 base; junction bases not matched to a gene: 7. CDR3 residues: CASSESSSGGLQETQYF. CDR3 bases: TGTGCCAGCAGTGAATCGAGTAGCGGGGGCCTCCAAGAGACCCAGTACTTC.

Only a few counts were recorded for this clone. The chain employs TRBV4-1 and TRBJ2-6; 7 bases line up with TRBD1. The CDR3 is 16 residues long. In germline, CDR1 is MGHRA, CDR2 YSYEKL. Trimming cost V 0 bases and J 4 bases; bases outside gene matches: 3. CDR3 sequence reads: CASSQETGTGANVLTF. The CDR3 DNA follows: TGCGCCAGCAGCCAAGAGACAGGGACCGGGGCCAACGTCCTGACTTTC.

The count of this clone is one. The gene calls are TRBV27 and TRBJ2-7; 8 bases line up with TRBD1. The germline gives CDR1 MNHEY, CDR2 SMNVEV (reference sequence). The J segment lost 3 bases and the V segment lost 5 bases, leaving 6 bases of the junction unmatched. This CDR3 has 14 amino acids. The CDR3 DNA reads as TGTGCCAGCAGTAAATTTGGGACAGGCTACGAGCAGTACTTC. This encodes CASSKFGTGYEQYF.

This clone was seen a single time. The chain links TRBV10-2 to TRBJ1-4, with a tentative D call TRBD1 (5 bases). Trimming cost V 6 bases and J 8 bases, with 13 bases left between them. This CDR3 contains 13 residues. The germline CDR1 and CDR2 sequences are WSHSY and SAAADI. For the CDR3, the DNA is TGCGCCAGCAGAGAGGGACTCTCGGAAAAACTGTTTTTT. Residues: CASREGLSEKLFF.

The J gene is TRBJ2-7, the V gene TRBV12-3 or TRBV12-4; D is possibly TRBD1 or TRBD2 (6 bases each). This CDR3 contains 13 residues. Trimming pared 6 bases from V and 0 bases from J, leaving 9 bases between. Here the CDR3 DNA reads TGTGCCAGCAGGAGGGGGGCCTCCTACGAGCAGTACTTC. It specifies CASRRGASYEQYF.